This T cell receptor beta chain derives from a study of blood T cell repertoires in COVID-19. Whole-study context: Material from acute and convalescent COVID-19 was sourced from the United States, Italy and Spain. T cells, B-cell-depleted T cells, or PBMCs provided the cDNA or gDNA that served as material.

As processed by the authors: Estimation of nucleated cell counts relied on the amplification of reference gene primers. The protocol was immunoSEQ multiplex PCR, while the TCRdb copy is restricted to in-frame clones and leaves out a portion. V, J and clone size derive from that table, while D and trimming were established from the DNA sequence. Of roughly 260,000 clones detected, around 90% appear once; the ten largest clones hold under 3%. Seattle's enrolled individuals joined amid active infection and were then monitored longitudinally. This TCR was sampled from a person between 18 and 35 years old with COVID-19, enrolled during active disease. Sequenced material: peripheral blood.

DNA for the CDR3: TGTGCCAGCAGCTTAGGGGCAGGGGGCGGCGGTGAGCAGTTCTTC. Amino acid sequence: CASSLGAGGGGEQFF. The chain recombines TRBV7-9 with TRBJ2-1; 8 nucleotides agree with TRBD1. This CDR3 spans 15 amino acids. CDR1 is SEHNR, CDR2 FQNEAQ, per germline (reference sequence). The junction had 8 bases not matched to a gene; V was cut back by 1 base and J by 9 bases.